This T cell receptor beta chain was sequenced during a study of blood T cell repertoires in COVID-19. For the study at large: Samples representing acute and convalescent COVID-19 were sourced from the United States, Italy and Spain. PBMCs, B-cell-depleted T cells, or T cells were the source of the cDNA or gDNA that made up the material.

TCRdb's table, derived via immunoSEQ multiplex PCR, lists solely in-frame clones and lacks some. The sample holds around 130,000 clones, more than 75% seen once. Germline values: CDR1 SNHLY, CDR2 FYNNEI. The trim removed 10 bases at V and 2 bases at J, leaving 5 bases unmatched. This CDR3 region has 13 residues. The source material was peripheral blood. The TCR sequence derives from a woman between 50 and 59 years old with acute or convalescent COVID-19. The V call is TRBV2, the J call TRBJ2-1; the match to TRBD2 covers 7 bases. CDR3 DNA: TGTGCCAACCTAGCGGAGACCTACAATGAGCAGTTCTTC. It codes for CANLAETYNEQFF.